The subject of this entry is one TCR beta chain. Its antigen is not known. This entry is derived from a study of T cell responses to AZD1222 COVID-19 vaccine. General study results and limits: Following two doses of AZD1222, Spike-specific TCR breadth and depth rose. Repertoires in all cases were sampled only once the peak T cell response had passed.

Germline values: CDR1 SGHTA, CDR2 FQGNSA. V shed 5 bases and J shed 1 base, with 15 bases lying between them. CDR3 length: 16 amino acids. Sequencing was performed with immunoSEQ multiplex PCR; in TCRdb, only in-frame clones are kept and a portion is missing. The repertoire holds over 130,000 clones, with around 90% as singletons. This material consisted of peripheral blood, taken 28 days after the second dose of the MenACWY control vaccine. This clonotype originated in an adult who received the MenACWY meningococcal vaccine as a control. V is TRBV7-2 and J is TRBJ1-5; D might be TRBD1 (6 bases). The CDR3 protein is CASSPRGGDSNQPQHF. The CDR3, as DNA: TGTGCCAGCAGCCCCAGGGGTGGGGACAGCAATCAGCCCCAGCATTTT.